These 30 T cell receptor beta chains were sequenced from one sample in a study of control samples from healthy donors and cancer patients. Clones were sequenced by immunoSEQ multiplex PCR, and TCRdb holds only the in-frame ones, with some missing. The repertoire has 110,000 to 150,000 clones, roughly 90% of them found once; the top ten carry over 4%. Material for sequencing was blood. The receptors originated from a man aged 30 to 45 in good health.

The chain combines TRBV4-2 with TRBJ1-6; D is perhaps TRBD1 (5 bases). Germline values: CDR1 LGHNA, CDR2 YNFKEQ. CDR3 length: 19 residues. Deletions cut 0 bases from V and 2 bases from J, with 17 bases between. CDR3 sequence reads: CASSQEGGVGVAYNSPLHF. DNA for the CDR3: TGTGCCAGCAGCCAAGAGGGAGGAGTAGGGGTTGCCTATAATTCACCCCTCCACTTT.

The chain uses TRBV7-8 and TRBJ1-2; no clear D gene. In germline, CDR1 is SGHVS, CDR2 FQNEAQ. There are 13 residues in the CDR3. The V and J ends lost 6 bases and 0 bases respectively, with 8 bases between them. The CDR3, as DNA: TGTGCCAGCAGTCCCAGCCCTAACTATGGCTACACCTTC. This gives the protein CASSPSPNYGYTF.

This clone was detected only once. This chain joins TRBV18 and TRBJ2-7; TRBD2 agrees at 9 bases. The length of the CDR3 is 16 residues. The trim removed 3 bases at V and 4 bases at J, leaving 10 bases unmatched. Per germline, CDR1 KGHSH and CDR2 LQKENI. This CDR3 reads CASSPFASGTSYEQYF. CDR3 sequence (DNA): TGTGCCAGCTCACCTTTTGCTAGCGGGACTTCGTACGAGCAGTACTTC.

The chain is built from TRBV3-1 (or the pseudogene TRBV3-2) and TRBJ2-1; 7 bases fit TRBD2. This CDR3 comprises 16 residues. Trimming removed 0 bases from V and 2 bases from J; junction bases left unmatched: 4. Germline lookup yields CDR1 LGHDT and CDR2 YNNKEL (reference sequence). The CDR3 region is CASSQEASGAYNEQFF. As DNA, the CDR3 is TGTGCCAGCAGCCAAGAGGCTAGCGGTGCCTACAATGAGCAGTTCTTC.

The rearrangement uses TRBV4-3 and TRBJ2-3; a possible D gene is TRBD1 (6 bases). V lost 4 bases to trimming and J lost 0 bases, with 14 bases between them. The CDR3 totals 16 residues. Germline V gene data show CDR1 as LGHNA and CDR2 as YSLEER. The CDR3 DNA is TGCGCCAGCAGCCGGGAACTGGACAGCAGCACAGATACGCAGTATTTT. This gives the protein CASSRELDSSTDTQYF.

This CDR3 is CASSQVGGGLRHEQFF. The CDR3 DNA reads as TGCGCCAGCAGCCAAGTGGGCGGGGGCTTACGCCATGAGCAGTTCTTC. The chain uses TRBV4-3 and TRBJ2-1, with a possible D match to TRBD2 (7 bases). Trimming left V 1 base short and J 8 bases short, with 18 bases between. The length of the CDR3 is 16 residues. CDR1 is LGHNA and CDR2 is YSLEER in the germline V gene.

This clone was detected only once. The genes are TRBV19 and TRBJ2-7, with D unresolved. CDR3 length equals 14 residues. V dropped 3 bases and J dropped 6 bases, with 15 bases sitting between them. Germline V gene lookup returns CDR1 LNHDA and CDR2 SQIVND (reference sequence). The DNA for the CDR3 is TGTGCCAGTAGTATCTCCCCGTCCGGTACCGAGCAGTACTTC. Residues: CASSISPSGTEQYF.

The gene calls are TRBV20-1 and TRBJ2-5; TRBD2 agrees at 8 bases. This CDR3 comprises 13 residues. J gave up 12 bases and V 3 bases, and 12 bases lay outside the gene matches. In germline, CDR1 is DFQATT, CDR2 SNEGSKA (reference sequence). In nucleotides, the CDR3 is TGCAGTGCTAGTTCTGGGACTAGGTCACCCGAGTACTTC. It encodes CSASSGTRSPEYF.

The chain combines TRBV6-1 with TRBJ1-2; D remains unclear. The germline V and J ends were trimmed by 1 base and 1 base, with 10 bases remaining between them. The CDR3 consists of 15 residues. Germline loops: CDR1 MNHNS, CDR2 SASEGT. The CDR3 DNA follows: TGTGCCAGCAGTGAAGATGGCAGAGTTAACTATGGCTACACCTTC. Its protein is CASSEDGRVNYGYTF.

The genes are TRBV19 and TRBJ1-5, with 7 bases matching TRBD1. Germline loops: CDR1 LNHDA, CDR2 SQIVND (reference sequence). CDR3 length: 15 amino acids. J lost 2 bases, V lost 6 bases, and 7 bases had no gene match. CDR3 loop: CASRGGQDRNQPQHF. The CDR3 DNA sequence: TGTGCCAGTAGGGGAGGACAGGACCGCAATCAGCCCCAGCATTTT.

The rearrangement joins TRBV27 to TRBJ1-4, with TRBD1 matching over 7 bases. Germline V gene lookup returns CDR1 MNHEY and CDR2 SMNVEV (reference sequence). The CDR3 is made up of 14 amino acids. Losses at the gene ends were 5 bases for V and 5 bases for J; bases not matched to a gene: 5. CDR3 in amino acids: CASSPGQKNEKLFF. Written as DNA, the CDR3 is TGTGCCAGCAGTCCGGGACAGAAAAATGAAAAACTGTTTTTT. The complete variable domain, with remaining parts taken from reference TRBV27 and TRBJ1-4, reads EAQVTQNPRYLITVTGKKLTVTCSQNMNHEYMSWYRQDPGLGLRQIYYSMNVEVTDKGDVPEGYKVSRKEKRNFPLILESPSPNQTSLYFCASSPGQKNEKLFFGSGTQLSVL.

Concerning this clone itself: Other nucleotide sequences in the sample specify the same CDR3. The chain is built from TRBV5-1 and TRBJ2-7; D ambiguous. The germline V gene has CDR1 SGHRS and CDR2 YFSETQ. The CDR3 consists of 14 residues. V was pared by 0 bases and J by 2 bases, with 9 bases between. The CDR3 DNA reads TGCGCCAGCAGCTTGGAGCCACAAACCTACGAGCAGTACTTC. Amino acids: CASSLEPQTYEQYF.

CDR3 DNA sequence: TGTGCCAGCAGCTTAAGCGGCGTACAAGAGACCCAGTACTTC. Amino acid sequence: CASSLSGVQETQYF. J is TRBJ2-5 and V is TRBV7-2, with a weak D call TRBD2 (5 bases). The V gene's germline CDR1 is SGHTA and CDR2 FQGNSA. This CDR3 comprises 14 residues. V was shortened by 2 bases and J by 2 bases, with 9 bases between the two germline ends.

The DNA of the CDR3 is TGTGCCAGCAGCCTGAGGGAAAAACTGTTTTTT. It translates to CASSLREKLFF. V is TRBV12-3 or TRBV12-4 and J is TRBJ1-4, with no clear D. V lost 6 bases to trimming and J lost 8 bases, with 7 bases between them. There are 11 residues in the CDR3.

The V gene is TRBV24-1, the J gene TRBJ1-1; no definite D call. The V and J ends lost 5 bases and 1 base respectively, with 7 bases between them. This CDR3 has 13 amino acids. Germline assignment: CDR1 KGHDR and CDR2 SFDVKD. CDR3 coding DNA: TGTGCCACCAGTGTTGGGGAGAACACTGAAGCTTTCTTT. Residues: CATSVGENTEAFF.

Here the CDR3 reads CASSYAEGVLFF. For the CDR3, the DNA is TGTGCCAGCAGTTACGCTGAGGGGGTGCTGTTTTTT. This chain connects TRBV6-5 to TRBJ1-4; perhaps TRBD1 as D (6 bases). The germline CDR1 and CDR2 sequences are MNHEY and SVGAGI. The V end was cut by 2 bases, the J end by 14 bases, with 12 bases between. The CDR3 length is 12 residues.

This clone has just one count. This rearrangement joins TRBV4-1 to TRBJ1-4; D is possibly TRBD1 (5 bases). The CDR3 length is 14 residues. Trimming removed 4 bases at V and 8 bases at J, with 14 bases between. Germline V lookup: CDR1 MGHRA, CDR2 YSYEKL. The CDR3 sequence: CASSRVGVGEKLFF. The CDR3 DNA follows: TGCGCCAGCAGCCGGGTGGGGGTAGGGGAAAAACTGTTTTTT.

The rearrangement links TRBV6-1 to TRBJ2-5, with 9 bases aligning to TRBD1. The CDR3 extends over 16 amino acids. Germline CDR1 and CDR2: MNHNS and SASEGT. V trimming: 4 bases; J trimming: 7 bases; junction bases outside the gene matches: 13. CDR3 sequence: CASSARNTGGAGTQYF. The CDR3 bases are TGTGCCAGCAGTGCTCGAAATACAGGGGGCGCGGGGACCCAGTACTTC.

V usage is TRBV9 and J usage is TRBJ2-7; 11 bases are shared with TRBD1. The germline gives CDR1 SGDLS, CDR2 YYNGEE. This CDR3 contains 15 residues. The J segment lost 5 bases and the V segment lost 2 bases, leaving 6 bases of the junction unmatched. CDR3 DNA sequence: TGTGCCAGCAGCGTCCGGGACAGGGGGTTCAACGAGCAGTACTTC. This sequence encodes CASSVRDRGFNEQYF.

This clone was picked up one time. V usage is TRBV29-1 and J usage is TRBJ2-7, with D maybe TRBD1 (5 bases). CDR3 length equals 15 residues. Per the germline V gene, CDR1 is SQVTM and CDR2 is ANQGSEA. V gave up 5 bases and J gave up 0 bases, with 17 bases separating them. This CDR3 is CSVQSPPGYSYEQYF. In DNA, the CDR3 is TGCAGCGTTCAATCCCCCCCAGGGTACTCCTACGAGCAGTACTTC.

The chain recombines TRBV6-2 or TRBV6-3 with TRBJ2-1; D is uncertain. The germline gives CDR1 MNHEY, CDR2 SVGEGT. CDR3 length: 12 amino acids. The germline V and J ends were trimmed by 2 bases and 6 bases, with 5 bases remaining between them. The CDR3 sequence is CASSYLGNEQFF. The CDR3 DNA follows: TGTGCCAGCAGTTACCTCGGCAATGAGCAGTTCTTC.

The chain combines TRBV4-2 with TRBJ1-5; D remains ambiguous. The CDR3 runs to 14 residues. V lost 0 bases, J lost 10 bases, and 13 bases lay in between. Germline V gene data show CDR1 as LGHNA and CDR2 as YNFKEQ. The DNA of the CDR3 is TGTGCCAGCAGCCAAGAGCCAGGTTTAGATCCCCAGCATTTT. Translated: CASSQEPGLDPQHF.

This chain joins TRBV6-4 and TRBJ2-2; 9 bases are shared with TRBD2. Germline values: CDR1 MRHNA, CDR2 SNTAGT. V lost 0 bases, J lost 3 bases, and 14 bases stayed unmatched. The CDR3 loop spans 20 amino acids. CDR3 nucleotide sequence: TGTGCCAGCAGTGACTCGCTTATTAGCGGGAGCTCCGGAGACACCGGGGAGCTGTTTTTT. Protein sequence: CASSDSLISGSSGDTGELFF.

The rearrangement joins TRBV19 to TRBJ2-7, with 8 bases fitting TRBD1. The CDR3 has 13 amino acids. Germline lookup yields CDR1 LNHDA and CDR2 SQIVND (reference sequence). Germline trimming cut 3 bases from V and 7 bases from J; bases unmatched to any gene: 5. The CDR3 loop is CASSITGGREQYF. The CDR3 bases are TGTGCCAGTAGTATCACAGGGGGAAGGGAGCAGTACTTC.

The chain employs TRBV16 and TRBJ2-1; the D is unclear. The CDR3 runs to 11 residues. The V gene lost 0 bases and the J gene lost 7 bases, with 1 base spanning the gap. Germline V gene lookup returns CDR1 KGHSY and CDR2 FQNENV. The CDR3 region has the DNA TGTGCCAGCAGCCAATCTAATGAGCAGTTCTTC. It codes for CASSQSNEQFF.

This sequence joins TRBV9 and TRBJ1-4; D unclear. CDR1 SGDLS and CDR2 YYNGEE come from the germline V gene. This CDR3 region has 15 residues. The V gene lost 3 bases and the J gene lost 5 bases, with 14 bases spanning the gap. DNA for the CDR3: TGTGCCAGCAGCGACGAAGGAACGCTAAATGAAAAACTGTTTTTT. It is translated as CASSDEGTLNEKLFF.

The V and J genes are TRBV6-5 and TRBJ2-7, with 8 bases identical to TRBD1. Losses at the gene ends were 6 bases for V and 7 bases for J; bases not matched to a gene: 11. Germline-derived CDR1 and CDR2 are MNHEY and SVGAGI. CDR3 length: 14 residues. As DNA, the CDR3 is TGTGCCAGCAGCACGGGGCAGGGGGCGAAGGAGCAGTACTTC. Translation: CASSTGQGAKEQYF.

The genes are TRBV6-2 or TRBV6-3 and TRBJ2-7; the match to TRBD1 covers 8 bases. Losses at the gene ends were 2 bases for V and 4 bases for J; bases not matched to a gene: 4. CDR3 length: 14 amino acids. Germline V lookup: CDR1 MNHEY, CDR2 SVGEGT. CDR3 in DNA: TGTGCCAGCAGTTACGACAGGGGAGGTTACGAGCAGTACTTC. It yields the protein CASSYDRGGYEQYF.

V is TRBV7-2 and J is TRBJ2-7; TRBD2 matches at 10 bases. The CDR3 contains 16 residues. The germline V gene encodes CDR1 SGHTA and CDR2 FQGNSA. V gave up 1 base and J gave up 3 bases; unmatched junction bases: 6. CDR3 amino acids: CASSLEPGLAFYEQYF. The CDR3 nucleotides read TGTGCCAGCAGCTTAGAGCCGGGACTAGCGTTCTACGAGCAGTACTTC.

This clone showed up just a few times. The chain carries TRBV5-8 and TRBJ2-7; the D is unclear. Trimming removed 8 bases from V and 3 bases from J, with 9 bases in between. CDR1 SGHTS and CDR2 YDEGEE come from the germline V gene. This CDR3 has 11 amino acids. The CDR3 sequence: CASTIHYEQYF. The CDR3 coding sequence is TGTGCCAGTACCATTCACTACGAGCAGTACTTC.